This entry is about one T cell receptor beta chain. V lost 3 bases to trimming and J lost 11 bases; unmatched junction nucleotides: 3. Germline assignment: CDR1 SGHRS and CDR2 YFSETQ. This CDR3 is 14 amino acids long. This sample is drawn from a study of graft-versus-host responses after intestinal transplantation. TCRdb's copy holds only in-frame clones and misses some; the assay was immunoSEQ multiplex PCR. The sample lists about 98,000 clones; around 88% were seen once. This TCR was sampled from a human patient who received an intestinal transplant, so some T cells may come from the graft donor. The chain recombines TRBV5-1 with TRBJ2-3, with 16 bases matching TRBD2. The input for sequencing was PBMCs, taken 255 days after intestinal transplant. The CDR3 protein is CASSSGTSGREQYF. The CDR3 coding sequence is TGCGCCAGCAGCTCCGGGACTAGCGGGAGGGAGCAGTATTTT.